Sequencing of this T cell receptor (beta chain) was carried out in a study of cytomegalovirus exposure and HLA in healthy donors. Both 60 Vbeta primers and 13 Jbeta primers went into the PCR. Assay used: immunoSEQ multiplex PCR; TCRdb lists only in-frame clones, some missing. The profile covers fewer than 90,000 clones, with more than 70% appearing a single time and roughly 2.6% taken by the ten largest. Deletions cut 4 bases from V and 2 bases from J, with 11 bases between. The CDR3 runs 14 residues. From germline, CDR1 is MGHRA and CDR2 YSYEKL. This chain uses TRBV4-1 with TRBJ2-5; a weak D match, TRBD2 (6 bases). Sequencing used PBMCs. The clonotype comes from a male donor in good health and CMV-seropositive. Here the CDR3 reads CASSLGLKQETQYF. The CDR3 DNA reads TGCGCCAGCAGCCTGGGACTTAAACAAGAGACCCAGTACTTC.